These 4 T cell receptor beta chains share one sample of origin, sequenced in a study of post-analysis software for immune sequencing data. Study results and limitations: The study found TRBV5-6, TRBV5-1 and TRBV20-1 among about 5 TRBV segments more frequent in patients than controls.

For these TCRs, the target antigens are not known. The TCR beta cDNA libraries carried unique molecular identifiers. TCRdb itself ran the PCR reads through MiXCR, one entry per CDR3 protein. The sample shows about 500,000 distinct CDR3 sequences, nearly 45% of them seen only once. The sample consisted of blood. These receptor sequences come from a girl aged 10-17 years with multiple sclerosis.

As to this clonotype: A much more abundant neighbour one base away suggests this may be a read error. The V call is TRBV18, the J call TRBJ2-1; D uncertain. Trimming left V 2 bases short and J 12 bases short, with 11 bases between. The CDR3 is 12 amino acids. CDR1 KGHSH and CDR2 LQKENI come from the germline V gene. The CDR3 DNA reads as TGTGCCAGCTCACCATTGGTGGATGGGCAGTTCTTC. As protein: CASSPLVDGQFF. The full variable domain, rest sourced from reference TRBV18 and TRBJ2-1, is NAGVMQNPRHLVRRRGQEARLRCSPMKGHSHVYWYRQLPEEGLKFMVYLQKENIIDESGMPKERFSAEFPKEGPSILRIQQVVRGDSAAYFCASSPLVDGQFFGPGTRLTVL.

The genes are TRBV20-1 and TRBJ2-7, with a tentative D call TRBD1 (6 bases). Germline assignment: CDR1 DFQATT and CDR2 SNEGSKA (reference sequence). The CDR3 length is 12 residues. CDR3 sequence (DNA): TGCAGCCTAAGGGGGTCCGCCTACGAGCAGTACTTC. Its protein product is CSLRGSAYEQYF.

In this sample, this clonotype turned up a few times. V and J are TRBV6-1 and TRBJ2-1, with TRBD2 as a possible D gene (5 bases). CDR3 size: 12 residues. Germline-derived CDR1 and CDR2 are MNHNS and SASEGT. V lost 6 bases and J lost 9, with 12 bases in between. CDR3 residues: CASRVLVGEQFF. CDR3 nucleotides: TGTGCCAGCAGGGTACTAGTTGGTGAGCAGTTCTTC.

The genes are TRBV3-1 and TRBJ2-3, with 13 bases matching TRBD2. V dropped 3 bases and J dropped 4; count of bases not matched to a gene: 7. The CDR3 runs 17 residues. Germline loops: CDR1 LGHDT, CDR2 YNNKEL (reference sequence). DNA of the CDR3: TGTGCCAGCAGCCACAGAGGACTAGCGGGAGCGTCAGATACGCAGTATTTT. This codes for CASSHRGLAGASDTQYF.